The 24 T cell receptor beta chains presented below share a single source sample, sequenced in a study of T cells in Graves' hyperthyroidism and ophthalmopathy. Amplified TCR beta CDR3 regions came from RNA transcripts. HTBI primers drove first-round RT-PCR of the TCR CDR3. TCRdb ran MiXCR on the multiplex PCR reads and lists one entry per CDR3 protein. The repertoire holds hundreds of thousands of distinct CDR3 sequences, with around 20% as singletons. Specimen: blood. The receptors shown here come from a man aged 35 to 55 with Graves' ophthalmopathy.

Of note for this clonotype: The germline gene is not matched at one end of the junction; a read error may be the cause. The chain combines TRBV5-1 with TRBJ2-1; the D gene could be TRBD1 or TRBD2 (6 bases each). Looked up from germline, CDR1 is SGHRS and CDR2 is YFSETQ. This CDR3 has 17 residues. CDR3 bases: TGTGCCAGCAGCTTGGGGGGCGCCGCGCGTTCCTACAATGAGCAGTTCTTC. Translated: CASSLGGAARSYNEQFF.

This rearrangement joins TRBV7-2 to TRBJ2-7, with 8 bases identical to TRBD1. CDR1 is SGHTA and CDR2 is FQGNSA in the germline V gene. J gave up 0 bases and V 3 bases, and 10 bases lay outside the gene matches. The CDR3 sequence is 17 residues long. The CDR3 DNA follows: TGTGCCAGCAGCTTTGGGACAGGTCTGGGGGTCTCCTACGAGCAGTACTTC. This sequence encodes CASSFGTGLGVSYEQYF.

The J gene is TRBJ2-7, the V gene TRBV5-1; 8 positions agree with TRBD1. The CDR3 has 15 residues. Losses at the gene ends were 1 base for V and 4 bases for J; bases not matched to a gene: 7. CDR1 and CDR2 from the germline V gene are SGHRS and YFSETQ. The CDR3 coding sequence is TGCGCCAGCAGCTTGACAGGGGGATTGGGGTACGAGCAGTACTTC. Protein sequence: CASSLTGGLGYEQYF.

This clonotype has only a few counts. The V gene is TRBV7-9, the J gene TRBJ1-3; maybe TRBD1 (5 bases). Looked up from germline, CDR1 is SEHNR and CDR2 is FQNEAQ (reference sequence). The CDR3 consists of 17 residues. V was trimmed by 3 bases and J by 2 bases, leaving 17 bases between them. The CDR3 DNA sequence: TGTGCCAGCAGCTTTAAGGAAGTGGCGGGGGCTGGAAACACCATATATTTT. Translating it yields CASSFKEVAGAGNTIYF.

This clonotype was observed many times. The rearrangement links TRBV12-3 or TRBV12-4 to TRBJ1-2; D may be TRBD1 (5 bases). The CDR3 covers 13 residues. The V end was cut by 7 bases, the J end by 4 bases, with 13 bases between. CDR3 coding DNA: TGTGCCAGCAACGCTGGGACGGCCTATGGCTACACCTTC. It specifies CASNAGTAYGYTF.

This clonotype showed up just a few times. V usage is TRBV28 and J usage is TRBJ1-5, with a possible D match to TRBD1 (6 bases). The germline gives CDR1 MDHEN, CDR2 SYDVKM. The CDR3 has 18 amino acids. Trimming cost V 4 bases and J 3 bases, with 22 bases left between them. The CDR3 is CASSSGSIWAGDNQPQHF. CDR3 bases: TGTGCCAGCAGTTCAGGCTCCATTTGGGCAGGGGACAATCAGCCCCAGCATTTT.

The sample holds a few counts of this clonotype. The CDR3 nucleotides are TGTGCCAGCAGCCAGGGGACTAGCGGGGTTAGGGATGAGCAGTTCTTC. It codes for CASSQGTSGVRDEQFF. The chain combines TRBV3-1 with TRBJ2-1; the match to TRBD2 covers 13 bases. CDR1 is LGHDT, CDR2 YNNKEL, per germline (reference sequence). The CDR3 loop spans 16 amino acids. The trim removed 3 bases at V and 8 bases at J, leaving 7 bases unmatched.

Only a few counts were recorded for this clonotype. The V gene is TRBV11-2, the J gene TRBJ2-7; D possibly corresponds to TRBD1 (7 bases). The length of the CDR3 is 15 residues. V lost 1 base and J 5 bases, leaving 15 bases between the germline ends. Germline CDR1 SGHAT, CDR2 FQNNGV. CDR3 coding DNA: TGTGCCAGCAGCTTAGTCGGGGGACAGCATGACGAGCAGTACTTC. Amino acid sequence: CASSLVGGQHDEQYF.

The chain combines TRBV7-2 with TRBJ2-1, with TRBD2 as a possible D gene (5 bases). Germline V gives CDR1 SGHTA, CDR2 FQGNSA. The CDR3 covers 15 residues. Trimming removed 8 bases from V and 5 bases from J, with 19 bases in between. The CDR3 loop is CASWGVGLGDNEQFF. CDR3 nucleotides: TGTGCCAGCTGGGGAGTTGGGTTAGGTGACAATGAGCAGTTCTTC.

This clonotype has ten or more counts. The V gene is TRBV6-1, the J gene TRBJ2-7; D is unresolved. Trimming shortened V by 2 bases and J by 3 bases, and 8 bases separated the two germline ends. CDR1 MNHNS and CDR2 SASEGT come from the germline V gene. This CDR3 comprises 13 residues. Here the CDR3 DNA reads TGTGCCAGCAGTGAAAGGGTGATCTACGAGCAGTACTTC. It translates to CASSERVIYEQYF.

The rearrangement joins TRBV29-1 to TRBJ2-5; a possible D gene is TRBD1 (5 bases). Germline CDR1 SQVTM, CDR2 ANQGSEA. This CDR3 has 11 residues. CDR3 sequence: CTLGLAETQYF. The CDR3, as DNA: TGCACCTTGGGGCTTGCCGAGACCCAGTACTTC. The full variable domain, its missing parts supplied by reference TRBV29-1 and TRBJ2-5, is SAVISQKPSRDICQRGTSLTIQCQVDSQVTMMFWYRQQPGQSLTLIATANQGSEATYESGFVIDKFPISRPNLTFSTLTVSNMSPEDSSIYLCTLGLAETQYFGPGTRLLVL.

This clonotype was found many times. The chain employs TRBV18 and TRBJ2-1; tentatively, D is TRBD2 (6 bases). The V and J ends lost 5 bases and 10 bases respectively, with 18 bases between them. Germline assignment: CDR1 KGHSH and CDR2 LQKENI. CDR3 size: 14 residues. The CDR3 nucleotides are TGTGCCAGCTCATCCGGGCTGGCGGAGGGGGAGCAGTTCTTC. This encodes CASSSGLAEGEQFF.

This clonotype came up many times. The chain uses TRBV5-1 and TRBJ2-3; 9 bases fit TRBD2. Germline-derived CDR1 and CDR2 are SGHRS and YFSETQ. Unmatched junction bases numbered 9, after V lost 7 bases and J lost 3 bases. The CDR3 is 15 amino acids. The CDR3 DNA follows: TGCGCCAGCTCATACAGCGGGGGGCCAACAGATACGCAGTATTTT. This sequence encodes CASSYSGGPTDTQYF. Using reference TRBV5-1 and TRBJ2-3 for the parts outside the CDR3, the full variable domain is KAGVTQTPRYLIKTRGQQVTLSCSPISGHRSVSWYQQTPGQGLQFLFEYFSETQRNKGNFPGRFSGRQFSNSRSEMNVSTLELGDSALYLCASSYSGGPTDTQYFGPGTRLTVL.

This clonotype was counted a few times. The V and J genes are TRBV12-5 and TRBJ1-5; D remains unclear. The germline V gene has CDR1 LGHNT and CDR2 FRNRAP. The CDR3 totals 12 residues. V was shortened by 9 bases and J by 4 bases, with 10 bases between the two germline ends. As DNA, the CDR3 is TGTGCTAGCTGCGATACAAATCAGCCCCAGCATTTT. Its translation is CASCDTNQPQHF.

The J gene is TRBJ2-1, the V gene TRBV7-8; D gene ambiguous. The germline V gene has CDR1 SGHVS and CDR2 FQNEAQ. The CDR3 is 14 residues long. V lost 2 bases and J lost 10, with 15 bases in between. CDR3 nucleotides: TGTGCCAGCAGCTTATTACCCCAGACACTGGAGCAGTTCTTC. Protein product: CASSLLPQTLEQFF.

Here the CDR3 DNA reads TGTGCCAGCCCCGACCGGGGTGATCAGCCCCAGCATTTT. It encodes CASPDRGDQPQHF. The V call is TRBV6-4, the J call TRBJ1-5; D is unclear. Germline loops: CDR1 MRHNA, CDR2 SNTAGT. The CDR3 contains 13 residues. Trimming shortened V by 8 bases and J by 5 bases, and 13 bases separated the two germline ends.

The chain combines TRBV7-9 with TRBJ2-7; D is undetermined. V lost 1 base and J lost 6, with 13 bases in between. This CDR3 spans 14 amino acids. Germline lookup yields CDR1 SEHNR and CDR2 FQNEAQ (reference sequence). The CDR3 is CASSLETDVGEQYF. The CDR3 coding sequence is TGTGCCAGCAGCTTAGAAACGGACGTCGGCGAGCAGTACTTC.

This chain joins TRBV6-1 and TRBJ1-1; 8 bases are a match to TRBD1. Germline trimming cut 8 bases from V and 7 bases from J; bases unmatched to any gene: 15. The germline gives CDR1 MNHNS, CDR2 SASEGT. The CDR3 consists of 15 residues. The CDR3 region is CASDEGRGRGNEAFF. The CDR3 DNA reads TGTGCCAGCGATGAAGGCAGGGGGCGCGGGAATGAAGCTTTCTTT.

This clonotype was counted a few times. This rearrangement joins TRBV11-2 to TRBJ2-3, with 9 bases matching TRBD2. Germline trimming cut 5 bases from V and 1 base from J; bases unmatched to any gene: 13. The CDR3 has 18 residues. Looked up from germline, CDR1 is SGHAT and CDR2 is FQNNGV. The CDR3 DNA reads TGTGCCAGCAGCCAAGGCTTCAGAGCGGGAGGTCGCACAGATACGCAGTATTTT. This codes for CASSQGFRAGGRTDTQYF.

This clonotype was counted many times. The chain combines TRBV18 with TRBJ2-5, with D uncertain. Trimming stripped 2 bases from V and 1 base from J, with 14 bases between. The germline gives CDR1 KGHSH, CDR2 LQKENI. The CDR3 is made up of 16 amino acids. CDR3 sequence reads: CASSPGNYKAQETQYF. CDR3 coding DNA: TGTGCCAGCTCACCAGGCAACTACAAGGCCCAAGAGACCCAGTACTTC.

The genes are TRBV5-4 and TRBJ1-2; a possible D gene is TRBD1 (6 bases). CDR1 is SGHNT and CDR2 is YYREEE in the germline V gene (reference sequence). The V end lost 0 bases, the J end lost 6 bases, and 18 bases lay between the germline ends. The CDR3 spans 16 residues. CDR3 DNA sequence: TGTGCCAGCAGCTTGGAAGGAAAGGGGGATTGGAATGGCTACACCTTC. Translation: CASSLEGKGDWNGYTF.

The V and J genes are TRBV5-5 and TRBJ1-5, with no clear D. CDR3 length: 18 amino acids. V lost 1 base, J lost 0 bases, and 17 bases lay in between. The germline gives CDR1 SGHKS, CDR2 YYEKEE (reference sequence). This CDR3 reads CASSLPGEGPYSNQPQHF. CDR3 sequence (DNA): TGTGCCAGCAGCTTGCCCGGTGAGGGTCCTTATAGCAATCAGCCCCAGCATTTT.

At least ten counts were recorded for this clonotype. The CDR3 spells CASRGLAGYEQFF. In nucleotides, the CDR3 is TGTGCCAGCAGAGGACTAGCGGGCTATGAGCAGTTCTTC. This sequence joins TRBV28 and TRBJ2-1; 11 nucleotides match TRBD2. The CDR3 totals 13 residues. CDR1 MDHEN and CDR2 SYDVKM come from the germline V gene. V gave up 6 bases and J gave up 8 bases; unmatched junction bases: 3.

This clonotype was found many times. The chain couples TRBV6-1 to TRBJ2-1, with 14 bases that match TRBD2. Germline V gene data show CDR1 as MNHNS and CDR2 as SASEGT. The CDR3 covers 16 residues. Losses at the gene ends were 5 bases for V and 7 bases for J; bases not matched to a gene: 7. The CDR3 is CASSTGTSGSRNEQFF. CDR3 nucleotides: TGTGCCAGCAGTACCGGGACTAGCGGGAGCCGGAATGAGCAGTTCTTC.